The clone carrying this TCR beta chain was recorded a few times. Its specificity is unknown. The treatment denotes: 10-day PBMC culture with coronavirus spike peptide pools or control peptides (ViraFEST assay). Patients returned positive PCR results between March and December 2020, earlier than US Alpha, Beta and Delta variants. The CDR3 loop spans 14 amino acids. Germline V gene sequence: CDR1 MNHEY, CDR2 SMNVEV (reference sequence). Trimming left V 1 base short and J 3 bases short, with 9 bases between. An Oncomine TCR Beta short-read assay was used to sequence the DNA from cultured CD4+ T cells. Each CDR3 protein gets one entry after TCRdb re-called the PCR reads with MiXCR. The sample consists of some 15,000 distinct CDR3 sequences, roughly 59% of them appearing once. These data originate in a study of vaccination and CD4 T cells after COVID-19. Study overall: At a median about 91 days (range 35 to 161) after diagnosis, post-COVID samples were drawn. Control cultures were supplied with a CEFX pool, an HIV-1 Nef pool, or no peptide at all.

The sequencing sample was made of CD4+ T cells from blood, cultured in vitro. The genes are TRBV27 and TRBJ1-1; D may be TRBD1 (5 bases). This TCR derives from a human donor who had recovered from COVID-19. CDR3 nucleotides: TGTGCCAGCAGTTTATGGGGCCGGGACACTGAAGCTTTCTTT. Amino acids: CASSLWGRDTEAFF.